This T cell receptor (beta chain) came from a study of blood T cell repertoires in COVID-19. Living in 24 US areas, the participants were between roughly 18 and 95 years of age. Assignment of participants to cohorts was predicated upon participant-reported clinical history. For recovered donors of Cohort 3, there were two negative PCRs, clearance, or symptom resolution. Per the original data handling: Quantification of nucleated cells was approximated via reference gene primer amplification. Clones were read by immunoSEQ multiplex PCR, and TCRdb kept only the in-frame ones, dropping some. That table furnishes V, J and clone size, whereas the DNA furnished D and trimming. This table has about 180,000 clones, roughly 85% appearing once. The CDR3 covers 14 residues. CDR1 is SGHVS and CDR2 is FQNEAQ in the germline V gene. V lost 2 bases, J lost 7 bases, and 5 bases stayed unmatched.

This TCR came from a young woman who had recovered from COVID-19. Sequences were obtained from PBMCs or T cells enriched from blood (not recorded which). This chain uses TRBV7-8 with TRBJ1-5; 7 bases map to TRBD1. The CDR3 nucleotides are TGTGCCAGCAGCTTAACAGGGGATCGGCAGCCCCAGCATTTT. Translated, it gives CASSLTGDRQPQHF. Based on the CDR3 plus reference TRBV7-8 and TRBJ1-5, the full variable domain is GAGVSQSPRYKVAKRGQDVALRCDPISGHVSLFWYQQALGQGPEFLTYFQNEAQLDKSGLPSDRFFAERPEGSVSTLKIQRTQQEDSAVYLCASSLTGDRQPQHFGDGTRLSIL.